The entry below describes one T cell receptor (beta chain). Its antigen is not known. The table came from immunoSEQ multiplex PCR; TCRdb's copy has only in-frame clones and leaves some out. This table holds 140,000 to 150,000 clones, 85% to 95% found once. These data belong to a study of T cell responses to AZD1222 COVID-19 vaccine. General study findings and limits: Spike-specific TCR breadth and depth were elevated following two AZD1222 doses. There were mostly white British donors and more females than males, and clonal diversity was possibly underestimated. At baseline, seropositivity was found in only a handful of AZD1222 recipients. Among spike-specific TCRs, nearly half reportedly target unmutated variant regions.

The sample here was peripheral blood, taken on day 0 of AZD1222 vaccination. The TCR sequence derives from an adult in good health.

Written as DNA, the CDR3 is TGTGCCAGTAGTAACCGGGACAGGGGGGGAGATGAGCAGTTCTTC. Translating it yields CASSNRDRGGDEQFF. The chain carries TRBV19 and TRBJ2-1; TRBD1 matches at 11 bases. V dropped 4 bases and J dropped 8; count of bases not matched to a gene: 7. The V gene's germline CDR1 is LNHDA and CDR2 SQIVND (reference sequence). The CDR3 covers 15 residues.